The rows below give T cell receptor beta chains drawn from one sample of a study of CD8+ T cells in alopecia areata. The assay was immunoSEQ multiplex PCR, and TCRdb's table has in-frame clones only and misses some. The sample shows approximately 180,000 clones, roughly 65% of them seen only once. The sequencing used CD4+ T cells sorted from blood, collected at week 0. These receptors were obtained from a human donor with alopecia areata. CDR3s include the opening cysteine and the closing phenylalanine or tryptophan. A D gene is named only where the DNA matches it firmly. Expanded clones get a size class; other rows say once, few or many, or leave the size out.

J gene: TRBJ2-3
clone size: few
V gene: TRBV4-3
D gene: .
CDR3 protein: CASSQERGNTQYF
CDR3 DNA: TGCGCCAGCAGCCAAGAGAGGGGCAATACGCAGTATTTT

J gene: TRBJ2-1
clone size: .
V gene: TRBV29-1
D gene: .
CDR3 protein: CSVEVRPVWQFF
CDR3 DNA: TGCAGCGTTGAAGTTCGGCCAGTCTGGCAGTTCTTC

J gene: TRBJ1-1
clone size: .
V gene: TRBV29-1
D gene: TRBD1
CDR3 protein: CSAGQGMNTEAFF
CDR3 DNA: TGCAGCGCCGGACAGGGAATGAATACTGAAGCTTTCTTT

J gene: TRBJ1-1
clone size: once
V gene: TRBV4-1
D gene: .
CDR3 protein: CASSQEVRFEAFF
CDR3 DNA: TGCGCCAGCAGCCAAGAGGTCAGATTTGAAGCTTTCTTT

J gene: TRBJ2-6
clone size: .
V gene: TRBV27
D gene: .
CDR3 protein: CASSLLTGANVLTF
CDR3 DNA: TGTGCCAGCAGTTTATTGACTGGGGCCAACGTCCTGACTTTC

J gene: TRBJ1-5
clone size: .
V gene: TRBV11-2
D gene: TRBD1
CDR3 protein: CASTQRQGARQPQHF
CDR3 DNA: TGTGCCAGCACCCAAAGACAGGGGGCCCGGCAGCCCCAGCATTTT

J gene: TRBJ1-1
clone size: .
V gene: TRBV5-1
D gene: .
CDR3 protein: CASTEQPTNTEAFF
CDR3 DNA: TGCGCCAGCACGGAACAGCCAACCAACACTGAAGCTTTCTTT

J gene: TRBJ2-3
clone size: .
V gene: TRBV2
D gene: TRBD2
CDR3 protein: CASSAGLLADTQYF
CDR3 DNA: TGTGCCAGCAGTGCGGGACTACTAGCAGATACGCAGTATTTT

J gene: TRBJ1-5
clone size: .
V gene: TRBV5-1
D gene: TRBD1
CDR3 protein: CASSSAGGPNQPQHF
CDR3 DNA: TGCGCCAGCAGCTCGGCAGGGGGCCCCAATCAGCCCCAGCATTTT

J gene: TRBJ2-2
clone size: once
V gene: TRBV10-3
D gene: TRBD1
CDR3 protein: CANSGQGAAGELFF
CDR3 DNA: TGTGCCAACTCAGGACAGGGGGCTGCCGGGGAGCTGTTTTTT

J gene: TRBJ2-5
clone size: .
V gene: TRBV6-5
D gene: .
CDR3 protein: CASSYVGPQETQYF
CDR3 DNA: TGTGCCAGCAGTTACGTGGGACCCCAAGAGACCCAGTACTTC

J gene: TRBJ2-4
clone size: .
V gene: TRBV10-2
D gene: TRBD1
CDR3 protein: CASSLTGGLAKNIQYF
CDR3 DNA: TGCGCCAGCAGTTTGACAGGGGGATTAGCCAAAAACATTCAGTACTTC

J gene: TRBJ2-7
clone size: once
V gene: TRBV11-2
D gene: .
CDR3 protein: CASSRLTYEQYF
CDR3 DNA: TGTGCCAGCAGCCGTTTAACCTACGAGCAGTACTTC

J gene: TRBJ2-2
clone size: .
V gene: TRBV5-1
D gene: TRBD1
CDR3 protein: CASSLPGQGSTGELFF
CDR3 DNA: TGCGCCAGCAGCTTACCGGGACAGGGGAGCACCGGGGAGCTGTTTTTT

J gene: TRBJ2-7
clone size: .
V gene: TRBV4-2
D gene: .
CDR3 protein: CASSQVSESEQYF
CDR3 DNA: TGTGCCAGCAGCCAAGTTTCCGAATCTGAGCAGTACTTC